A single count supports the clone carrying this TCR beta chain. This entry belongs to a study of blood T cell repertoires in COVID-19. Overall study context: COVID-19 samples collected from the United States, Italy and Spain covered acute and convalescent phases. T cells, B-cell-depleted T cells, or PBMCs supplied cDNA or gDNA.

V lost 4 bases and J 1 base, leaving 11 bases between the germline ends. Germline lookup yields CDR1 SGHNT and CDR2 YYREEE (reference sequence). The CDR3 has 15 residues. Under the authors' procedure: Cell counts per sample came from amplifying reference gene primers. The data were produced by immunoSEQ multiplex PCR, yet TCRdb's version contains in-frame clones alone and is incomplete. V and J calls and clone size are given by that table; D and trimming were obtained from the DNA. This sample carries some 96,000 clones, over 75% of them seen once, and the ten largest clones take about 6.9%. Sequenced material: peripheral blood. The origin of this receptor is a young man in a cohort sampled during active COVID-19. The J gene is TRBJ2-2, the V gene TRBV5-4; tentatively, D is TRBD1 (6 bases). CDR3 protein: CASSLPQGNTGELFF. The DNA for the CDR3 is TGTGCCAGCAGCCTGCCACAGGGGAACACCGGGGAGCTGTTTTTT.